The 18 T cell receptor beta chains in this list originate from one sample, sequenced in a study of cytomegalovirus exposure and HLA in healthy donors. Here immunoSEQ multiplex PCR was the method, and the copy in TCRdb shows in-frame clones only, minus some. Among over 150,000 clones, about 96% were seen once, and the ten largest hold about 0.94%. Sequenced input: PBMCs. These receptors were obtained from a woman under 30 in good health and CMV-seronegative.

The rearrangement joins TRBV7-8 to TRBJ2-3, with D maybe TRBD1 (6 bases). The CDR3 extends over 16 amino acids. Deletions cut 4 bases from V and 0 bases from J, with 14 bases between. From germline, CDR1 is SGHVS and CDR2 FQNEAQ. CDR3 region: CASSSRGTLSTDTQYF. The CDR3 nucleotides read TGTGCCAGCAGCTCGCGAGGGACACTGAGCACAGATACGCAGTATTTT.

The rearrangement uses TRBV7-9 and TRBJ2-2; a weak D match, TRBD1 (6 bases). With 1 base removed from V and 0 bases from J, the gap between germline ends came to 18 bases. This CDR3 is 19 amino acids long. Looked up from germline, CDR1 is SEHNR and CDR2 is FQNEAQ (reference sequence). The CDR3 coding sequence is TGTGCCAGCAGCTTAGGAGGGGGATGGGGTACATCGAACACCGGGGAGCTGTTTTTT. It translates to CASSLGGGWGTSNTGELFF. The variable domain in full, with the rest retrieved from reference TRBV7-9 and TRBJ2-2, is DTGVSQNPRHKITKRGQNVTFRCDPISEHNRLYWYRQTLGQGPEFLTYFQNEAQLEKSRLLSDRFSAERPKGSFSTLEIQRTEQGDSAMYLCASSLGGGWGTSNTGELFFGEGSRLTVL.

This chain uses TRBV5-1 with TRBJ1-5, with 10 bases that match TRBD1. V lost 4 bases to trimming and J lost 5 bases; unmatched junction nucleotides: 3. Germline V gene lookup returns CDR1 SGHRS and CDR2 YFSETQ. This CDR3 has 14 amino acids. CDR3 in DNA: TGCGCCAGCAGCCCCGGACAGGGGGATCAGCCCCAGCATTTT. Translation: CASSPGQGDQPQHF.

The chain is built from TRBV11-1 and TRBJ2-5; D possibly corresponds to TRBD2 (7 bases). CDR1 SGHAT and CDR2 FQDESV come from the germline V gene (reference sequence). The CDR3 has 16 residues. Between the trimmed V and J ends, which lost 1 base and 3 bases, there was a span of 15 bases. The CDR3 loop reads CASSLDARGAKETQYF. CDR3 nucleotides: TGTGCCAGCAGCTTAGATGCTCGGGGGGCGAAAGAGACCCAGTACTTC.

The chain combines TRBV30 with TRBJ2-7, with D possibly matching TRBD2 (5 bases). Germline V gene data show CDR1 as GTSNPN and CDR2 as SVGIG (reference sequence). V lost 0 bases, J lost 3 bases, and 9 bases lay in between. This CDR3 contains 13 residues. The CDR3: CAWSVGNHYEQYF. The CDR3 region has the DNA TGTGCCTGGAGTGTCGGGAACCACTACGAGCAGTACTTC. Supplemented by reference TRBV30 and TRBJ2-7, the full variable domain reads SQTIHQWPATLVQPVGSPLSLECTVEGTSNPNLYWYRQAAGRGLQLLFYSVGIGQISSEVPQNLSASRPQDRQFILSSKKLLLSDSGFYLCAWSVGNHYEQYFGPGTRLTVT.

The CDR3 region is CASSLNRGNSPLHF. DNA for the CDR3: TGTGCCAGCAGCCTTAACAGGGGGAATTCACCCCTCCACTTT. The chain couples TRBV7-3 to TRBJ1-6, with TRBD1 matching 8 bases. This CDR3 has 14 residues. Unmatched junction bases numbered 4, after V lost 5 bases and J lost 7 bases. Germline values: CDR1 SGHTA, CDR2 FQGTGA.

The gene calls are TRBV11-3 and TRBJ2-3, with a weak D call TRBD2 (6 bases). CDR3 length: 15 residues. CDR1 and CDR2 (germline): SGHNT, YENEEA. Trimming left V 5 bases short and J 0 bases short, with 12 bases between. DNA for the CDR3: TGTGCCAGCAGCCCCGACGGGGGTAGCACAGATACGCAGTATTTT. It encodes CASSPDGGSTDTQYF.

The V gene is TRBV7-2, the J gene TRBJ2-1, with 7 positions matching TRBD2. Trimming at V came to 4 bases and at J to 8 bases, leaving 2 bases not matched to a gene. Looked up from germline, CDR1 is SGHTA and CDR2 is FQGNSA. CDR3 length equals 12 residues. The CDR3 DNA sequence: TGTGCCAGCAGCTACCGGGAGGATGAGCAGTTCTTC. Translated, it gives CASSYREDEQFF.

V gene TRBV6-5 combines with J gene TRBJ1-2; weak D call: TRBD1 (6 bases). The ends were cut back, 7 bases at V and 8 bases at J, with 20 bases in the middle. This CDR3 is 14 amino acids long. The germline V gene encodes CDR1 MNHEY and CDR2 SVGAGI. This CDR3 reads CASTPSGGAGGYTF. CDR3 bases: TGTGCCAGCACTCCCTCGGGGGGCGCGGGCGGCTACACCTTC.

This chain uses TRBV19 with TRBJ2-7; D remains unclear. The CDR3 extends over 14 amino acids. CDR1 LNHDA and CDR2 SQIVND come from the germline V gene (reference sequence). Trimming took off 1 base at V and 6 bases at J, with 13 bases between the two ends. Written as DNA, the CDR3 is TGTGCCAGTAGTATAGGCCCTACTGGAGCCGAGCAGTACTTC. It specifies CASSIGPTGAEQYF.

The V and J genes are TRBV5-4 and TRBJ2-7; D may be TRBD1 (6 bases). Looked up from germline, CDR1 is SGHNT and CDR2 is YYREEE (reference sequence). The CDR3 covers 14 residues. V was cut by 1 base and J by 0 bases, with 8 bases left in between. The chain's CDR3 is CASSLTGSSYEQYF. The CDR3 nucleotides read TGTGCCAGCAGCTTGACAGGGAGCTCCTACGAGCAGTACTTC.

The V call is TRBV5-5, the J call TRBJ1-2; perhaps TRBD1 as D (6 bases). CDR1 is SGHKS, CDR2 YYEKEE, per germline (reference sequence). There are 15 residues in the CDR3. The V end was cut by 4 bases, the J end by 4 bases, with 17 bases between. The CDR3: CASSPGTPSPYGYTF. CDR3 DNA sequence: TGTGCCAGCAGCCCCGGGACACCCTCACCCTATGGCTACACCTTC. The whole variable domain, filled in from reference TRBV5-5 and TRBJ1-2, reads DAGVTQSPTHLIKTRGQQVTLRCSPISGHKSVSWYQQVLGQGPQFIFQYYEKEERGRGNFPDRFSARQFPNYSSELNVNALLLGDSALYLCASSPGTPSPYGYTFGSGTRLTVV.

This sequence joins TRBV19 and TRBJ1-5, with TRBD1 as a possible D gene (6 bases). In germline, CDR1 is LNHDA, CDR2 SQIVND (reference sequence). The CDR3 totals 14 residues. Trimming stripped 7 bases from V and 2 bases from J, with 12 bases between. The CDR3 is CASKGQPGNQPQHF. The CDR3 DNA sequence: TGTGCCAGTAAAGGACAGCCGGGCAATCAGCCCCAGCATTTT.

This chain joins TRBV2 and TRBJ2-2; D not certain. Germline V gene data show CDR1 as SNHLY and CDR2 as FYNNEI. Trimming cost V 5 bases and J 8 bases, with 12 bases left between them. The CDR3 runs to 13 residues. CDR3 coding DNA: TGTGCCAGCAGTACCCCCGGTCTTGGGGAGCTGTTTTTT. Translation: CASSTPGLGELFF.

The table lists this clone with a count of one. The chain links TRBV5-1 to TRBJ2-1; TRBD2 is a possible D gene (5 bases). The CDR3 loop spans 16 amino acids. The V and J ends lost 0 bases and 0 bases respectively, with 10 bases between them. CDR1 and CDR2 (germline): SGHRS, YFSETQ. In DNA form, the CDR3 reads TGCGCCAGCAGCTTGGTTTCGGGGAGCTCCTACAATGAGCAGTTCTTC. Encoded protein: CASSLVSGSSYNEQFF.

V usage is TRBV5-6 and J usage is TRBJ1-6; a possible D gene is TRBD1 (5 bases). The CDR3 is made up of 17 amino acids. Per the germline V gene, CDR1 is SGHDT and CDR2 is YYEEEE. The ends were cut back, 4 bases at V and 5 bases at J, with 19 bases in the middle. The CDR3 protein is CASSLGLRGRNNSPLHF. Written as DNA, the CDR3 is TGTGCCAGCAGCCTGGGGCTCCGAGGGCGAAATAATTCACCCCTCCACTTT.

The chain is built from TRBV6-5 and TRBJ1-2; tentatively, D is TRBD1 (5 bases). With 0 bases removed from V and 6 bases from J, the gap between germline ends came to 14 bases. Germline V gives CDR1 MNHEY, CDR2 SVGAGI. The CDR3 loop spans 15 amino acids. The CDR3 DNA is TGTGCCAGCAGTTACTCGTTAGGCAGGGCTGATGGCTACACCTTC. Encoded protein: CASSYSLGRADGYTF.

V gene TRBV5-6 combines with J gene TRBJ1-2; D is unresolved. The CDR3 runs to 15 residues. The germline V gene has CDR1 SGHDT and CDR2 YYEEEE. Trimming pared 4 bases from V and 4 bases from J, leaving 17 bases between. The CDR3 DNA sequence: TGTGCCAGCAGCCTCGGGTCTTCTTCGTCCTATGGCTACACCTTC. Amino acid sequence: CASSLGSSSSYGYTF.